The clone carrying this TCR beta chain was counted once. It was with 60 Vbeta and 13 Jbeta primers that the PCR ran. The method was immunoSEQ multiplex PCR; TCRdb's version includes in-frame clones alone and lacks a portion of them. The sample consists of some 87,000 clones, roughly three quarters of them appearing once. The data were obtained in a study of cytomegalovirus exposure and HLA in healthy donors. The specimen sequenced was PBMCs. The clonotype originates from a woman in her thirties or forties in good health and CMV-seropositive.

The DNA for the CDR3 is TGTGCCAGCTCGGACAGGGCGAGACTTGAAGCTTTCTTT. Its protein is CASSDRARLEAFF. The chain combines TRBV27 with TRBJ1-1; 8 bases map to TRBD1. CDR1 MNHEY and CDR2 SMNVEV come from the germline V gene (reference sequence). V lost 8 bases to trimming and J lost 7 bases; unmatched junction nucleotides: 9. This CDR3 is built from 13 residues.